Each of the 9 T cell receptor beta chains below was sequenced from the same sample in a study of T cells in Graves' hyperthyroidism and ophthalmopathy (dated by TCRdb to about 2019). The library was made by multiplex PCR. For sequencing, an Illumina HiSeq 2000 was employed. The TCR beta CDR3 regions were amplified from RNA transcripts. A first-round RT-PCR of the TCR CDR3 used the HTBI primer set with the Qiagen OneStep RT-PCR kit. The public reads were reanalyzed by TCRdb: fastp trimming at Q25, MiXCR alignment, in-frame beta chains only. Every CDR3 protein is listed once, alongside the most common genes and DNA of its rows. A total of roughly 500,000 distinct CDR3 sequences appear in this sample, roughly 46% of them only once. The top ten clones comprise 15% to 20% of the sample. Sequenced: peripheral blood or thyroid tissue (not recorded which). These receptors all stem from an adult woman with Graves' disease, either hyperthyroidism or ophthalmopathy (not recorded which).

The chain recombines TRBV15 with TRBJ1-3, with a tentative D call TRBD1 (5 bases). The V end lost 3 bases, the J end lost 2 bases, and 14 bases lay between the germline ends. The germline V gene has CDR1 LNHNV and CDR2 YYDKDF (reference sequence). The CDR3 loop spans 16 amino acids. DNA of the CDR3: TGTGCCACCAGCAGGGCCACAGGATCGACTGGAAACACCATATATTTT. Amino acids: CATSRATGSTGNTIYF. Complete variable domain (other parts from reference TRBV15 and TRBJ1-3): DAMVIQNPRYQVTQFGKPVTLSCSQTLNHNVMYWYQQKSSQAPKLLFHYYDKDFNNEADTPDNFQSRRPNTSFCFLDIRSPGLGDTAMYLCATSRATGSTGNTIYFGEGSWLTVV.

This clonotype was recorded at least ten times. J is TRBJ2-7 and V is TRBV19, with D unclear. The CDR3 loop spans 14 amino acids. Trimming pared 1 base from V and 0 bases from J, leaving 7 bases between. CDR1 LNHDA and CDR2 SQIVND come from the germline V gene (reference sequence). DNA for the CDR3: TGTGCCAGTAGTATAGTGGCCAACTCCTACGAGCAGTACTTC. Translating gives CASSIVANSYEQYF. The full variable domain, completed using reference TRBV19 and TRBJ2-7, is DGGITQSPKYLFRKEGQNVTLSCEQNLNHDAMYWYRQDPGQGLRLIYYSQIVNDFQKGDIAEGYSVSREKKESFPLTVTSAQKNPTAFYLCASSIVANSYEQYFGPGTRLTVT.

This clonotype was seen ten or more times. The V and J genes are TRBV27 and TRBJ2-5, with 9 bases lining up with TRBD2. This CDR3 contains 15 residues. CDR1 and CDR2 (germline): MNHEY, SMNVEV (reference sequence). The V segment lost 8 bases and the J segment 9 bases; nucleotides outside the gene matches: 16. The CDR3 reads CASRLGTSTLTAQYF. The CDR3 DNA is TGTGCCAGCCGCCTCGGGACTAGCACCCTAACGGCCCAGTACTTC.

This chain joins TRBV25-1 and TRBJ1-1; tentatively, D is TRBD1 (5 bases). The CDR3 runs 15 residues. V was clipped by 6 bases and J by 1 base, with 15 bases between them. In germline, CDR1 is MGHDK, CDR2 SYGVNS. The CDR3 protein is CASSPWGPGNTEAFF. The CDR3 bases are TGTGCCAGCAGCCCGTGGGGCCCAGGGAACACTGAAGCTTTCTTT. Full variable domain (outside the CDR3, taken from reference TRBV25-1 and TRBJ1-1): EADIYQTPRYLVIGTGKKITLECSQTMGHDKMYWYQQDPGMELHLIHYSYGVNSTEKGDLSSESTVSRIRTEHFPLTLESARPSHTSQYLCASSPWGPGNTEAFFGQGTRLTVV.

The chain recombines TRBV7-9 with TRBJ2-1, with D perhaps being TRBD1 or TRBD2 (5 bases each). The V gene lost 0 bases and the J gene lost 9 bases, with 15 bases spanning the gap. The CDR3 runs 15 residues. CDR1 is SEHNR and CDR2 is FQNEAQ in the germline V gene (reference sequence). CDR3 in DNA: TGTGCCAGCAGCTTAGCGAGGGGTCACGTGGCTGAGCAGTTCTTC. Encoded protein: CASSLARGHVAEQFF.

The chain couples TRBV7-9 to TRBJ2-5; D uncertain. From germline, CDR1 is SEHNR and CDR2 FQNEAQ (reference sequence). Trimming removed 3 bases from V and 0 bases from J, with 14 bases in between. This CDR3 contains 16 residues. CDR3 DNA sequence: TGTGCCAGCAGCTTTAAAAGCCTGGAGTACCAAGAGACCCAGTACTTC. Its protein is CASSFKSLEYQETQYF.

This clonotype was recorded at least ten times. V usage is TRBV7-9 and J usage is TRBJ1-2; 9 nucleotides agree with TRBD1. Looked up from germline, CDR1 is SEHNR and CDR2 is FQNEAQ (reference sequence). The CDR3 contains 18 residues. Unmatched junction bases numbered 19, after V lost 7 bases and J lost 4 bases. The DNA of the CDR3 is TGTGCCAGCACCCTTCTACATTTTGGGACAGGGAAACCCTATGGCTACACCTTC. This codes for CASTLLHFGTGKPYGYTF.

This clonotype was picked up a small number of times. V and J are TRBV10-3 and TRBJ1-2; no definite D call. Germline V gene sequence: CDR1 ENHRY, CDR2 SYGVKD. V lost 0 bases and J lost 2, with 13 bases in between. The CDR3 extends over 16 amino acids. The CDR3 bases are TGTGCCATCAGTGAGTCTAGTTGGGAGATGAACTATGGCTACACCTTC. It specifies CAISESSWEMNYGYTF.

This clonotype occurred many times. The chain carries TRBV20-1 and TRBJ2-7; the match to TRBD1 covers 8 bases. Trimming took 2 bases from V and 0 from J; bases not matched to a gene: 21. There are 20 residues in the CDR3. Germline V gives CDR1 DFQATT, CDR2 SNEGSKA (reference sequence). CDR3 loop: CSARPAVGRGRLANSYEQYF. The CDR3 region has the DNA TGCAGTGCTAGACCAGCGGTAGGCAGGGGGCGTCTAGCGAACTCCTACGAGCAGTACTTC.